The following is a TCR beta chain sequence with its context. The record originates from a study of T cells in Graves' hyperthyroidism and ophthalmopathy. With 3 bases removed from V and 4 bases from J, the gap between germline ends came to 10 bases. Looked up from germline, CDR1 is DFQATT and CDR2 is SNEGSKA (reference sequence). The CDR3 covers 12 residues. Researchers barred patients who had uncontrolled infection, other autoimmune disease, pregnancy or lactation. TCR beta CDR3 regions were amplified from RNA transcripts. A first-round RT-PCR of the TCR CDR3 used the HTBI primer set. TCRdb itself ran the multiplex PCR reads through MiXCR, one entry per CDR3 protein. The table shows 500,000 to 600,000 distinct CDR3 sequences, with 40% to 55% occurring only once.

Input material: peripheral blood or thyroid tissue (not recorded which). The source is an adult woman with Graves' disease, either hyperthyroidism or ophthalmopathy (not recorded which). The chain recombines TRBV20-1 with TRBJ2-7; D possibly matches TRBD1 or TRBD2 (5 bases each). The CDR3 region has the DNA TGCAGTGCTAGCGGGACGGGATACGAGCAGTACTTC. It encodes CSASGTGYEQYF.